This T cell receptor beta chain was captured by sequencing in a study of T cells in Graves' hyperthyroidism and ophthalmopathy. Newly diagnosed patients aged 18 to 65 had hyperthyroidism of under 2 months' duration. Trimming removed 0 bases from V and 4 bases from J; junction bases left unmatched: 7. Germline CDR1 MGHRA, CDR2 YSYEKL. The CDR3 runs to 16 residues. RNA transcripts were the template for amplifying TCR beta CDR3 regions. The TCR CDR3 was amplified in a first-round RT-PCR using the HTBI primer set. TCRdb re-called the multiplex PCR reads with MiXCR, one entry per CDR3 protein. The sample lists 300,000 to 450,000 distinct CDR3 sequences, 20% to 25% seen once, with 73% in the top ten.

The TCR comes from a man aged 50 or older with Graves' hyperthyroidism. Sequencing was carried out using blood. The chain is built from TRBV4-1 and TRBJ1-2, with TRBD1 matching over 8 bases. The CDR3 bases are TGCGCCAGCAGCCAAGATAGCACAGGGGGTGGCTATGGCTACACCTTC. Encoded protein: CASSQDSTGGGYGYTF.